This note documents a single TCR beta chain sequence. What it recognizes is unknown. TCRdb re-derived calls from the 5' RACE reads in MiXCR, one entry per CDR3 protein. The sample records around 430,000 distinct CDR3 sequences, 15% to 20% being singletons. V lost 5 bases and J lost 13, with 11 bases in between. The CDR3 is 10 amino acids. The germline V gene has CDR1 LGHDT and CDR2 YNNKEL (reference sequence). The data originate from a study of T-cell memory formation after mild COVID-19. Study-wide findings and caveats: Some clones that responded turned up in pre-infection memory, which suggests that cross-reactive memory joined in.

The sequence derives from a man aged 18 to 35 who had mild COVID-19 (a few samples of this study predate the infection). Cell type and time point are not known. The V gene is TRBV3-1, the J gene TRBJ2-5; D may be TRBD1 (6 bases). Input material: PBMCs or a T cell subset sorted from them (not recorded which). The chain's CDR3 is CASSKGELYF. CDR3 nucleotide sequence: TGTGCCAGCAGCAAGGGGGAATTGTACTTC.